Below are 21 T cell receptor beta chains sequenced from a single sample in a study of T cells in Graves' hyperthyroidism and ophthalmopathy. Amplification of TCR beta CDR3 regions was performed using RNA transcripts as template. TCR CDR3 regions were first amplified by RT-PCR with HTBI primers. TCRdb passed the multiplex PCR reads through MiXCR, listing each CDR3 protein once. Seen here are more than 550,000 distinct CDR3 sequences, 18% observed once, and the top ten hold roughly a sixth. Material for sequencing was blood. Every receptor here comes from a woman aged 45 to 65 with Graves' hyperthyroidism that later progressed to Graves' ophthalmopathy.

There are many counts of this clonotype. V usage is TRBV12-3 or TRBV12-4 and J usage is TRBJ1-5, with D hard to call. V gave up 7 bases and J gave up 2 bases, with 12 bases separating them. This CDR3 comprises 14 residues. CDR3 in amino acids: CASTLDVGNQPQHF. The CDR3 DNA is TGTGCCAGCACCCTGGACGTGGGCAATCAGCCCCAGCATTTT.

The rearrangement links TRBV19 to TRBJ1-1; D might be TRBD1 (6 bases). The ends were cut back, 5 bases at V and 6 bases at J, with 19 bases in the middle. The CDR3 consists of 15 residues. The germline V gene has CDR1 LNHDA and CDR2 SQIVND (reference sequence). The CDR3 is CASSWGGSWGAEAFF. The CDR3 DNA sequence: TGTGCCAGTAGTTGGGGGGGCAGTTGGGGAGCTGAAGCTTTCTTT.

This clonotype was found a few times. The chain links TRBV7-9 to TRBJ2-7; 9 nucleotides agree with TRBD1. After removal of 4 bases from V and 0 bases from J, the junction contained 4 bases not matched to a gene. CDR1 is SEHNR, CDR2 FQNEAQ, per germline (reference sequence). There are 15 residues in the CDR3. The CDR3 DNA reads TGTGCCAGCAGCTGGACAGGGGCGAACTCCTACGAGCAGTACTTC. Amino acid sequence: CASSWTGANSYEQYF.

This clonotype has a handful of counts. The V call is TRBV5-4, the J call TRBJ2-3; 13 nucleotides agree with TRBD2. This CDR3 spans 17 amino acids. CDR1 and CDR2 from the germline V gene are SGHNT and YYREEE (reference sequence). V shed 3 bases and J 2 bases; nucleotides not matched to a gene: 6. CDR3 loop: CASSSPGLAGSTDTQYF. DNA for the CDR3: TGTGCCAGCAGCTCGCCGGGACTAGCGGGATCCACAGATACGCAGTATTTT.

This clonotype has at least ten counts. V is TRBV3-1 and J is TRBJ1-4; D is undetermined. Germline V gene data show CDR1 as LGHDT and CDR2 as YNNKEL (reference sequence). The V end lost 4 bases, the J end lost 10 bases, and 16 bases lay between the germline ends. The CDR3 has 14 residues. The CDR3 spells CASSPGRVSGKLFF. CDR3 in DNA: TGTGCCAGCAGCCCGGGAAGGGTAAGCGGAAAACTGTTTTTT.

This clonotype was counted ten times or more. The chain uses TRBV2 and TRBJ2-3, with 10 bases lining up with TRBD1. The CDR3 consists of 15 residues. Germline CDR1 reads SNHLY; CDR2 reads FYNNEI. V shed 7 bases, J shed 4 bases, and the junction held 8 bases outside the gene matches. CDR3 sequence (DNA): TGTGCCAGCACCCCGGACAGGGGGGGCGCAGATACGCAGTATTTT. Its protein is CASTPDRGGADTQYF.

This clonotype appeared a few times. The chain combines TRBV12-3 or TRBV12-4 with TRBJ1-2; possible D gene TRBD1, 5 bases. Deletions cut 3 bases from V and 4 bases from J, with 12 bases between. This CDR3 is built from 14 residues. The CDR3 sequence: CASSFVGPGYGYTF. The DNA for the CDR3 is TGTGCCAGCAGTTTTGTGGGGCCGGGCTATGGCTACACCTTC.

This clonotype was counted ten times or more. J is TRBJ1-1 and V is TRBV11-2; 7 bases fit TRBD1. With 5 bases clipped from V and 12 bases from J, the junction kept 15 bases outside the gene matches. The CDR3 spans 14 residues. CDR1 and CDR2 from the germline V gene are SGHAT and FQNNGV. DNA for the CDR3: TGTGCCAGCAGCCCCGACCCTCAAGACAGGGAGACTTTCTTT. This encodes CASSPDPQDRETFF.

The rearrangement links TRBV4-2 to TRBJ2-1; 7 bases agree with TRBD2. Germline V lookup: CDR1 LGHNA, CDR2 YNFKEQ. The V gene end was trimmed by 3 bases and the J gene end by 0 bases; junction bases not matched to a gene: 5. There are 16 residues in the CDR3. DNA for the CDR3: TGTGCCAGCAGCCAGTGGGGCGGGGGCTCCTACAATGAGCAGTTCTTC. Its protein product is CASSQWGGGSYNEQFF.

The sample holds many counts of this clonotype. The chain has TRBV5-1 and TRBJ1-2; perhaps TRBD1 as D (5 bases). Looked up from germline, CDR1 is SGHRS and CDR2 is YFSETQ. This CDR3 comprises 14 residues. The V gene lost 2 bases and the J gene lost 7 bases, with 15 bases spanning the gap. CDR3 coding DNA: TGCGCCAGCAGCTTAGGGACCGACCTGATTGGCTACACCTTC. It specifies CASSLGTDLIGYTF.

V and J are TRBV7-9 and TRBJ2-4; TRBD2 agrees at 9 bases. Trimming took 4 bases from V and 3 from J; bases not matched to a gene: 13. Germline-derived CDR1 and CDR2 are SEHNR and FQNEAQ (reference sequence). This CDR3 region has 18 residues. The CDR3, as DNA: TGTGCCAGCAGCTGGCTAGCGGGGATCGGGGTTGACAAAAACATTCAGTACTTC. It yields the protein CASSWLAGIGVDKNIQYF.

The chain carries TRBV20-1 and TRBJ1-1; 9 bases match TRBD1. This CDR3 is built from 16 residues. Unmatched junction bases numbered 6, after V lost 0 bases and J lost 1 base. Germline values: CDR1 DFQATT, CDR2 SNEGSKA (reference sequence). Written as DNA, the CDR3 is TGCAGTGCTAGAGATGTGGGGACAGGGCAGAACACTGAAGCTTTCTTT. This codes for CSARDVGTGQNTEAFF.

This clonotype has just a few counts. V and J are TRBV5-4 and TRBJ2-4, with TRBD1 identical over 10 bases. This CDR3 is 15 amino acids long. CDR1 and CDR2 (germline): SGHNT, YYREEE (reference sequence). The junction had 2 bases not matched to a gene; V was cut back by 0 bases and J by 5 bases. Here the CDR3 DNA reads TGTGCCAGCAGCTTGGATGGGACAGGGGAAAACATTCAGTACTTC. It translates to CASSLDGTGENIQYF.

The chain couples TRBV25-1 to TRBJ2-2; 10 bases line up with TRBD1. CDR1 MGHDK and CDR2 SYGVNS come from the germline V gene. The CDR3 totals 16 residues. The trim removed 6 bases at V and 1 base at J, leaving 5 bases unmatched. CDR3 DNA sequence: TGTGCCAGCAGCTTAGACAGGGGGCTGAACACCGGGGAGCTGTTTTTT. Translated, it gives CASSLDRGLNTGELFF.

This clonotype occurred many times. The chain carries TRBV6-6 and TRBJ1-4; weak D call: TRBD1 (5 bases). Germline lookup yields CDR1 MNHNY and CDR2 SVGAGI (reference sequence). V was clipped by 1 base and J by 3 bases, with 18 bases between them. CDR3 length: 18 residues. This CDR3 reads CASSYWRRVVRSNEKLFF. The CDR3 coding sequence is TGTGCCAGCAGTTACTGGCGCAGGGTGGTACGGTCTAATGAAAAACTGTTTTTT.

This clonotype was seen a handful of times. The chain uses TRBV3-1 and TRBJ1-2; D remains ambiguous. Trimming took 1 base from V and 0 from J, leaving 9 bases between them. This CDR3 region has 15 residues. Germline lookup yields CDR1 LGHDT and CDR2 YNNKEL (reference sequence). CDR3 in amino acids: CASSQAGSPNYGYTF. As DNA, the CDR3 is TGTGCCAGCAGCCAAGCGGGATCTCCTAACTATGGCTACACCTTC.

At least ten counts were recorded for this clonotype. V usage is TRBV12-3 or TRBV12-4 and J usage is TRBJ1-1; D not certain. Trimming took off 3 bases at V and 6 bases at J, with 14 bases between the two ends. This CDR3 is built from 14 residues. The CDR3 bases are TGTGCCAGCAGTTTTTGGGGAAAGGTCGCTGAAGCTTTCTTT. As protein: CASSFWGKVAEAFF.

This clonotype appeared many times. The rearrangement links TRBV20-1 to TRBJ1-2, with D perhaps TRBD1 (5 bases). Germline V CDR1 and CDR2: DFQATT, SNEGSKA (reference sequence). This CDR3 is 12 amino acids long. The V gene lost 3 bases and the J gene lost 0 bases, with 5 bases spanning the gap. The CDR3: CSARTANYGYTF. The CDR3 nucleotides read TGCAGTGCTAGGACAGCTAACTATGGCTACACCTTC.

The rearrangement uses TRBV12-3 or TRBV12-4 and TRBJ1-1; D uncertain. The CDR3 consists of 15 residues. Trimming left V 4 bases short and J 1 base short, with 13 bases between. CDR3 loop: CASSSVEPANTEAFF. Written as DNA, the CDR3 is TGTGCCAGCAGTTCAGTCGAGCCCGCGAACACTGAAGCTTTCTTT.

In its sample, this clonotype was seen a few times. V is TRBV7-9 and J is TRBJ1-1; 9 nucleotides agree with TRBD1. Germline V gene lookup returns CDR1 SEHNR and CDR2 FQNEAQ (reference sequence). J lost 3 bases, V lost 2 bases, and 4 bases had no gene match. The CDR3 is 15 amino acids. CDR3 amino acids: CASSLPDRGYTEAFF. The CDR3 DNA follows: TGTGCCAGCAGCTTACCGGACAGGGGTTACACTGAAGCTTTCTTT.

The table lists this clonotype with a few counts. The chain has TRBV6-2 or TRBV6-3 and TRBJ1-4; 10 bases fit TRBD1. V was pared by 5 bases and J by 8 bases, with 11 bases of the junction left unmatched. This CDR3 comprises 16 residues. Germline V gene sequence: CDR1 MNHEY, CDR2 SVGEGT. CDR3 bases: TGTGCCAGCAGTACCCCGGACAGGGGGTCGAGAGAAAAACTGTTTTTT. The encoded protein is CASSTPDRGSREKLFF.